The clone carrying this T cell receptor (beta chain) showed up just once. This record comes from a study of blood T cell repertoires in COVID-19. Study background: The study drew acute and convalescent COVID-19 samples from the United States, Italy and Spain. Sources were T cells, B-cell-depleted T cells, or PBMCs; the material itself was cDNA or gDNA.

There are 15 residues in the CDR3. CDR1 and CDR2 from the germline V gene are SGDLS and YYNGEE. With V trimmed by 4 bases and J by 4 bases, 3 bases remained unmatched. Authors' data handling: How many nucleated cells were present was estimated from reference gene primer amplification. The table came from immunoSEQ multiplex PCR; TCRdb's copy has only in-frame clones and leaves some out. That table is the source of V, J and clone size, and D and trimming were worked out from the DNA. Counted here are over 60,000 clones, 82% occurring once; the ten biggest clones make up around 19%. This rearrangement joins TRBV9 to TRBJ2-1; 12 bases fit TRBD2. This clonotype was obtained from a human donor in a cohort sampled during active COVID-19. The sequenced material came from peripheral blood. DNA for the CDR3: TGTGCCAGCAGCCCTAGCGGGGGGGGATACAATGAGCAGTTCTTC. It yields the protein CASSPSGGGYNEQFF.